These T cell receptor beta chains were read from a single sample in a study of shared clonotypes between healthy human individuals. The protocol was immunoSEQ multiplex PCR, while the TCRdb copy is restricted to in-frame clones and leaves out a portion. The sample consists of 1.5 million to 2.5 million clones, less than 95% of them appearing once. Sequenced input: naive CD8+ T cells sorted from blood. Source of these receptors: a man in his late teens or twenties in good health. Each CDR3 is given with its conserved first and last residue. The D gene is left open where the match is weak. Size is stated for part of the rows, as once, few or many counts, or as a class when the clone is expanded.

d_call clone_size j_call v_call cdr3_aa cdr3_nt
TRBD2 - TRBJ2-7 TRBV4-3 CASSQEGTSGTRVHEQYF TGCGCCAGCAGCCAAGAGGGAACTAGCGGGACAAGGGTCCACGAGCAGTACTTC
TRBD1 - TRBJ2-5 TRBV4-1 CASSQLGQGKETQYF TGCGCCAGCAGCCAGTTGGGACAGGGTAAAGAGACCCAGTACTTC
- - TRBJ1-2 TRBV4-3 CASSQDISTYSYTF TGCGCCAGCAGCCAGGATATATCGACGTATAGCTACACCTTC
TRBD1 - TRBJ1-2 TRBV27 CASSSLSTGGSGYTF TGTGCCAGCAGTTCGCTCTCGACAGGGGGCAGTGGCTACACCTTC
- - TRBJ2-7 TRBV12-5 CASGLAGTGAYEQYF TGTGCTAGTGGTTTGGCGGGTACTGGGGCCTACGAGCAGTACTTC
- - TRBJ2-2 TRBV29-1 CSVENPLKTTGELFF TGCAGCGTTGAAAATCCTCTTAAGACGACCGGGGAGCTGTTTTTT
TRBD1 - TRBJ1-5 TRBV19 CASSIGQGEIGNQPQHF TGTGCCAGTAGCATCGGACAGGGGGAGATCGGCAATCAGCCCCAGCATTTT
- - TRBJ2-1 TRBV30 CAWSVDSYNEQFF TGTGCCTGGAGTGTAGACAGCTACAATGAGCAGTTCTTC
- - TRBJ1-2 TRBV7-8 CASSSPGGGRYTF TGTGCCAGCAGCTCGCCCGGGGGTGGCCGCTACACCTTC
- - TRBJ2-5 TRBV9 CASSVGSEGTQETQYF TGTGCCAGCAGCGTAGGATCCGAGGGGACCCAAGAGACCCAGTACTTC
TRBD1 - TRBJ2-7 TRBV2 CASSEGQGSSYEQYF TGTGCCAGCAGTGAAGGACAGGGGTCCTCCTACGAGCAGTACTTC
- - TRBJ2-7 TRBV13 CASRPSGEGEQYF TGTGCCAGCAGACCCTCAGGGGAGGGCGAGCAGTACTTC
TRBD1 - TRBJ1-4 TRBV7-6 CASSARTGGGIEKLFF TGTGCCAGCAGCGCACGAACAGGGGGCGGGATTGAAAAACTGTTTTTT
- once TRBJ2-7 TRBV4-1 CASSLNRVSYEQYF TGCGCCAGCAGCCTTAACCGCGTCTCCTACGAGCAGTACTTC
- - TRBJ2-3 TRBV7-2 CASSLELASTDTQYF TGTGCCAGCAGCTTAGAACTCGCTAGCACAGATACGCAGTATTTT
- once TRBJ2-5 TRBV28 CASTPSDQDQETQYF TGTGCCAGCACCCCTTCTGACCAGGACCAAGAGACCCAGTACTTC
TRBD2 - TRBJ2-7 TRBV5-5 CASSSGTSGYEQYF TGTGCCAGCAGCTCGGGGACTAGCGGTTACGAGCAGTACTTC
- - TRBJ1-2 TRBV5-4 CASSLAGYYGYTF TGTGCCAGCAGCTTGGCAGGTTACTATGGCTACACCTTC
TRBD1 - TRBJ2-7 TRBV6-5 CASRTSGGSYEQYF TGTGCCAGCAGAACTTCAGGGGGCTCCTACGAGCAGTACTTC
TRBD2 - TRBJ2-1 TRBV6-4 CASSELAGAYNEQFF TGTGCCAGCAGTGAATTGGCGGGAGCTTACAATGAGCAGTTCTTC
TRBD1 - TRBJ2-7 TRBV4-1 CASSQDPVTGSYEQYF TGCGCCAGCAGCCAGGACCCGGTGACAGGGTCCTACGAGCAGTACTTC
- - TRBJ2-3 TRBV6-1 CASSGGPPSTDTQYF TGTGCCAGCAGTGGGGGCCCCCCTAGCACAGATACGCAGTATTTT
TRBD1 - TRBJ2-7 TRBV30 CAWSGGAGTGGDEQYF TGTGCCTGGAGTGGCGGAGCCGGGACAGGGGGCGACGAGCAGTACTTC
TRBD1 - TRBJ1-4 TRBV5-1 CASSTDRGINEKLFF TGCGCCAGCAGCACCGACAGGGGGATTAATGAAAAACTGTTTTTT
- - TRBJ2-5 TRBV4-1 CASSQVGQQETQYF TGCGCCAGCAGCCAAGTAGGCCAACAAGAGACCCAGTACTTC